This T cell receptor (beta chain) was found in a study of T cell repertoires in cytomegalovirus infection. At the level of the study: Public signatures in TCR beta pointed to CMV infection and matching HLA type.

TCRdb re-derived calls from the reads in MiXCR, one entry per CDR3 protein. The data hold about 480,000 distinct CDR3 sequences, with 25% to 35% observed a single time. Per germline, CDR1 SGHVS and CDR2 FQNEAQ. Trimming at V came to 2 bases and at J to 3 bases, leaving 4 bases not matched to a gene. This CDR3 region has 16 residues. This clonotype is termed medium-sized. Its antigen is as yet unknown. The receptor comes from a human donor in good health (CMV status not recorded). Some clones in this sample may be carry-over from other donors' samples. The V and J genes are TRBV7-8 and TRBJ2-3, with 11 bases that match TRBD2. Material: cultured PBMCs, obtained from culture after CMV antigen stimulation. The CDR3 here is CASSLLAGGSTDTQYF. The CDR3, as DNA: TGTGCCAGCAGCTTACTAGCGGGAGGATCTACAGATACGCAGTATTTT. Full variable domain (rest looked up from reference TRBV7-8 and TRBJ2-3): GAGVSQSPRYKVAKRGQDVALRCDPISGHVSLFWYQQALGQGPEFLTYFQNEAQLDKSGLPSDRFFAERPEGSVSTLKIQRTQQEDSAVYLCASSLLAGGSTDTQYFGPGTRLTVL.